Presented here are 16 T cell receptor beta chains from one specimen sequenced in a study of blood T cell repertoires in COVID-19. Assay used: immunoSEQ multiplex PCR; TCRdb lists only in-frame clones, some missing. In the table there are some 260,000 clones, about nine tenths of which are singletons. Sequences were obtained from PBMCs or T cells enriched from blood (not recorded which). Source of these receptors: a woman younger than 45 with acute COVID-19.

CDR3 bases: TGTGCCAGCAGCTCCAGTACCCGGGACAGGAACACTGAAGCTTTCTTT. Translation: CASSSSTRDRNTEAFF. V gene TRBV5-4 combines with J gene TRBJ1-1, with 7 bases aligning to TRBD1. The V segment lost 3 bases and the J segment 1 base; nucleotides outside the gene matches: 9. CDR1 is SGHNT, CDR2 YYREEE, per germline (reference sequence). This CDR3 spans 16 amino acids.

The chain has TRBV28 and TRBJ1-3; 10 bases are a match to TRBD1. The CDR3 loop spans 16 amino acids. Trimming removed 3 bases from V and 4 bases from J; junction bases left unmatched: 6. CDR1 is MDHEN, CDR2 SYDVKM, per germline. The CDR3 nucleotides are TGTGCCAGCAGTTTGCCCGACAGGGGGCAAGGAAACACCATATATTTT. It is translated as CASSLPDRGQGNTIYF.

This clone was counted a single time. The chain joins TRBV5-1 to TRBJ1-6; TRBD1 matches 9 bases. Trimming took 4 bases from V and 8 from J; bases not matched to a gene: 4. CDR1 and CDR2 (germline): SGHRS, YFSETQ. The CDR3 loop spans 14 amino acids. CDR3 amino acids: CASSIWTGDSPLHF. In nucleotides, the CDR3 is TGCGCCAGCAGCATCTGGACAGGGGATTCACCCCTCCACTTT.

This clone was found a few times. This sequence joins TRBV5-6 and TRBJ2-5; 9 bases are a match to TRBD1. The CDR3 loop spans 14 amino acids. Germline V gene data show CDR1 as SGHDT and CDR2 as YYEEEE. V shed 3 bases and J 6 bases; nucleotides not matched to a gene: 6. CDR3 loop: CASSSTGGEQTQYF. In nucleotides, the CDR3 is TGTGCCAGCAGCTCGACAGGGGGTGAACAGACCCAGTACTTC.

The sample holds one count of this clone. The CDR3 sequence is CASSPRLGGYTF. CDR3 nucleotide sequence: TGTGCCAGCAGTCCCCGACTCGGCGGCTACACCTTC. The rearrangement uses TRBV6-5 and TRBJ1-2; D is ambiguous. This CDR3 region has 12 residues. Trimming stripped 5 bases from V and 8 bases from J, with 12 bases between. The germline gives CDR1 MNHEY, CDR2 SVGAGI.

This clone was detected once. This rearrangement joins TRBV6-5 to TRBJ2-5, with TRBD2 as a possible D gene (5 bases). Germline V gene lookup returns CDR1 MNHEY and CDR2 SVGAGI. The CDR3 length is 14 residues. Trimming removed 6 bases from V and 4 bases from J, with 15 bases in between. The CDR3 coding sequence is TGTGCCAGCAGCCCGTTGTCTGCGGGAGAGACCCAGTACTTC. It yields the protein CASSPLSAGETQYF.

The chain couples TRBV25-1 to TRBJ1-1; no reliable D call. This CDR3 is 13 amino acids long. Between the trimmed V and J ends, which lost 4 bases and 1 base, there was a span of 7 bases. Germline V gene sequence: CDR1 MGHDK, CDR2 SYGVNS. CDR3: CASSVAGNTEAFF. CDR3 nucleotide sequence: TGTGCCAGCAGTGTAGCGGGGAACACTGAAGCTTTCTTT.

CDR3: CASSLIWQSSNQPQHF. The CDR3 coding sequence is TGTGCCAGCAGCTTAATTTGGCAGTCTAGCAATCAGCCCCAGCATTTT. The chain couples TRBV7-8 to TRBJ1-5, with no clear D. V shed 2 bases and J shed 0 bases, with 11 bases lying between them. The CDR3 has 16 residues. Per the germline V gene, CDR1 is SGHVS and CDR2 is FQNEAQ. Drawing the rest from reference TRBV7-8 and TRBJ1-5, the complete variable domain is GAGVSQSPRYKVAKRGQDVALRCDPISGHVSLFWYQQALGQGPEFLTYFQNEAQLDKSGLPSDRFFAERPEGSVSTLKIQRTQQEDSAVYLCASSLIWQSSNQPQHFGDGTRLSIL.

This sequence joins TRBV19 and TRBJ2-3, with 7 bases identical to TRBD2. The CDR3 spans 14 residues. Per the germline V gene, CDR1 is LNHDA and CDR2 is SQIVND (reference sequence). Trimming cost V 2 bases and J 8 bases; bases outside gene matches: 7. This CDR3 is CASSIREGVVTQYF. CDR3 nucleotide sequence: TGTGCCAGTAGTATAAGGGAGGGCGTCGTTACGCAGTATTTT.

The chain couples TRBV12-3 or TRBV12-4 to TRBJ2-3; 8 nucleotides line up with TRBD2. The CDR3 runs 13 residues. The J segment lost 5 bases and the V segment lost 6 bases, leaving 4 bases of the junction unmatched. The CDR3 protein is CASRAGDGDTQYF. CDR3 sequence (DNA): TGTGCCAGCAGAGCGGGGGATGGAGATACGCAGTATTTT.

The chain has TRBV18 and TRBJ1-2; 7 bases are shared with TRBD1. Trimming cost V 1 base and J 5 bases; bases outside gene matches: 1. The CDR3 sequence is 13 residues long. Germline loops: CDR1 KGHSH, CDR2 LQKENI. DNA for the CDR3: TGTGCCAGCTCACCACAGACAGGGTATGGCTACACCTTC. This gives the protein CASSPQTGYGYTF. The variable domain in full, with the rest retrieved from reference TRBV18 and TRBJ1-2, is NAGVMQNPRHLVRRRGQEARLRCSPMKGHSHVYWYRQLPEEGLKFMVYLQKENIIDESGMPKERFSAEFPKEGPSILRIQQVVRGDSAAYFCASSPQTGYGYTFGSGTRLTVV.

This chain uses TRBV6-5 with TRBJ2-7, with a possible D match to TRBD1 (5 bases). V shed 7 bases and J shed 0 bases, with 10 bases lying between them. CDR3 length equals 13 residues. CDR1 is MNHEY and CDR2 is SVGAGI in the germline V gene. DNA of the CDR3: TGTGCCAGCATTCCCCAGGGCTCCTACGAGCAGTACTTC. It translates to CASIPQGSYEQYF.

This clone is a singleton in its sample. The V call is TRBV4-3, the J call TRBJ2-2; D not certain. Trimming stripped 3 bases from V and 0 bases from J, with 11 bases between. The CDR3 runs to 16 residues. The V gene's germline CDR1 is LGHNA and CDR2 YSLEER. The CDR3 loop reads CASSHEARTNTGELFF. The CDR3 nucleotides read TGCGCCAGCAGCCATGAAGCTAGGACGAACACCGGGGAGCTGTTTTTT.

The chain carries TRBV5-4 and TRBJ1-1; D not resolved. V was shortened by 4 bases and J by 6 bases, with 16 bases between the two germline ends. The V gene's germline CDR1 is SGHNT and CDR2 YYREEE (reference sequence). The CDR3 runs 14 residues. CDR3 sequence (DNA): TGTGCCAGCAGCATACAACTAAAACTTGCTGAAGCTTTCTTT. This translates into CASSIQLKLAEAFF. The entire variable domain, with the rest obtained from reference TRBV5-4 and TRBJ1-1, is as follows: ETGVTQSPTHLIKTRGQQVTLRCSSQSGHNTVSWYQQALGQGPQFIFQYYREEENGRGNFPPRFSGLQFPNYSSELNVNALELDDSALYLCASSIQLKLAEAFFGQGTRLTVV.

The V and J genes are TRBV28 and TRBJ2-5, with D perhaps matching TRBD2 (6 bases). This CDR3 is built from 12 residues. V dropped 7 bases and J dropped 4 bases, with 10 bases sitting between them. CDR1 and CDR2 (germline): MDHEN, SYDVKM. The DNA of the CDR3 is TGTGCCAGCACCCAGGAGGGAGAGACCCAGTACTTC. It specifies CASTQEGETQYF. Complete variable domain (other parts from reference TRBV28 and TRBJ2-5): DVKVTQSSRYLVKRTGEKVFLECVQDMDHENMFWYRQDPGLGLRLIYFSYDVKMKEKGDIPEGYSVSREKKERFSLILESASTNQTSMYLCASTQEGETQYFGPGTRLLVL.

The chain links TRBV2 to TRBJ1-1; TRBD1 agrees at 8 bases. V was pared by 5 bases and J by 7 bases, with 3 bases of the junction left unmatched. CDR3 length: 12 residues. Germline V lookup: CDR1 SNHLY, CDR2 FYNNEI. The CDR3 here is CASSYTGGEAFF. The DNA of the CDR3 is TGTGCCAGCAGTTACACAGGGGGTGAAGCTTTCTTT.